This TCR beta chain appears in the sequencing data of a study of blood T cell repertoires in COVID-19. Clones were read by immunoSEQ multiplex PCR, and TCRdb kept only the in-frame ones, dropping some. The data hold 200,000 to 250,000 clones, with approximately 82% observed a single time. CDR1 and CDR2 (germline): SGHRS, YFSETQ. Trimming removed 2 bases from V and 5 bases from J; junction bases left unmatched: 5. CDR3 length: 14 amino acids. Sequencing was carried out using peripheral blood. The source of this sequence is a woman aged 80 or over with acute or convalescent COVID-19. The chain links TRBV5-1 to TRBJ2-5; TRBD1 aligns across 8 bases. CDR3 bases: TGCGCCAGCAGCTTAGGACAGGGTGCGGAGACCCAGTACTTC. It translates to CASSLGQGAETQYF.